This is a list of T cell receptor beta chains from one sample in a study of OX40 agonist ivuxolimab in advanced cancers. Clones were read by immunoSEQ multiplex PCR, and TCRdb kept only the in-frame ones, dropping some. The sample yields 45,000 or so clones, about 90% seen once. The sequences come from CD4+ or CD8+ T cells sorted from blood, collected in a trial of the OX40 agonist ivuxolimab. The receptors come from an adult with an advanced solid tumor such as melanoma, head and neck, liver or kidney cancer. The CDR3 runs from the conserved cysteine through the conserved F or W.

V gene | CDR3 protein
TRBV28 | CASSAPLRGGRETQYF
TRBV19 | CASSIARGLLNTQYF
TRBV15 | CATSRGDRVIGETQYF
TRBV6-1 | CASSPSSGRWDEQFF
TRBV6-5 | CASRRTELSTDTQYF
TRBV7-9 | CASSAGLAGYNEQFF
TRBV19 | CASSTVNGANVLTF
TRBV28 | CASSLTWGTEAFF
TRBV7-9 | CASWGTRNTEAFF
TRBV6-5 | CASSYWRGQGYEQYF
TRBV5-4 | CASSLNRGREETQYF
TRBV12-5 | CASGFGQPQHF
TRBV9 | CASSTDRVWNQPQHF
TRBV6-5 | CASRRDPGETQYF
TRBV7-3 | CASSLRGGLAGHNEQFF
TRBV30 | CAWKTSGLETQYF
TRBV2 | CASGTIRAGEKLFF
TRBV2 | CASMGGLQYEQFF
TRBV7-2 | CASSLGGRQYEQYF
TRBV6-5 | CASSYQPTTYEQYF
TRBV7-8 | CASSSGQTRTDTQYF
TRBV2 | CASKSGLLNYGYTF
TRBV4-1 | CASSHDSDEQYF
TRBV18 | CASSPSGGWGQYF
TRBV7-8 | CASSLGRRDNEQFF